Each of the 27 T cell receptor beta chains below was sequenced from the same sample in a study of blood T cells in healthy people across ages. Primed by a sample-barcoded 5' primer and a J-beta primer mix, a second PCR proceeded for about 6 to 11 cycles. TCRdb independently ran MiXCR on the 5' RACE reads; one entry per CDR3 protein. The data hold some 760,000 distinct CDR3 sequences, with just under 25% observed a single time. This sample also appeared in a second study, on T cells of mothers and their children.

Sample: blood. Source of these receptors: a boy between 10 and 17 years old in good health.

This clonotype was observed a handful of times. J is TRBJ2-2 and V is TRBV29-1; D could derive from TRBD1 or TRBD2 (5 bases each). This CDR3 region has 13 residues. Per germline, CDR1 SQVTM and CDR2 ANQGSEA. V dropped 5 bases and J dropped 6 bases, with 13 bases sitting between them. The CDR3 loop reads CSVKVGRAGELFF. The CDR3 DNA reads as TGCAGCGTTAAGGTGGGGCGGGCCGGGGAGCTGTTTTTT.

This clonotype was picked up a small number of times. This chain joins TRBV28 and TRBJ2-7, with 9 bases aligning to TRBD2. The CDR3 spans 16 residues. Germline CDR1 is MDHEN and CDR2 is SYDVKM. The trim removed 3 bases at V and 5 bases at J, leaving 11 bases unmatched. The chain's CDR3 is CASSLSGLAGRDEQYF. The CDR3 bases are TGTGCCAGCAGTTTGTCGGGGCTAGCGGGACGCGACGAGCAGTACTTC.

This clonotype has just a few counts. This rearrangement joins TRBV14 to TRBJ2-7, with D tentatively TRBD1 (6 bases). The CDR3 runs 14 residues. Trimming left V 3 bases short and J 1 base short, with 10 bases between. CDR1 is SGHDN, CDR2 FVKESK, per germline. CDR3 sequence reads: CASSHRQASYEQYF. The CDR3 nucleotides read TGTGCCAGCAGCCATAGACAGGCTTCCTACGAGCAGTACTTC.

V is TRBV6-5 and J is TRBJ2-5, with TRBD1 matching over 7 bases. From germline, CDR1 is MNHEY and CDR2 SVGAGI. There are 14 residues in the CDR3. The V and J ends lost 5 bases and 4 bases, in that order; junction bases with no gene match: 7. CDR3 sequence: CASSATGVPETQYF. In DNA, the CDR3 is TGTGCCAGCAGTGCCACAGGGGTCCCAGAGACCCAGTACTTC.

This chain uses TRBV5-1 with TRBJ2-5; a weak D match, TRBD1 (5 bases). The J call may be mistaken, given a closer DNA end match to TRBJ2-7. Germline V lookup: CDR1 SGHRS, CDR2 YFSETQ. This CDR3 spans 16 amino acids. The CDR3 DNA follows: TGCGCCAGCAGCTTGGGACTCTCAGGGTGGTCCTACGAGCAGTACTTC. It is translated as CASSLGLSGWSYEQYF.

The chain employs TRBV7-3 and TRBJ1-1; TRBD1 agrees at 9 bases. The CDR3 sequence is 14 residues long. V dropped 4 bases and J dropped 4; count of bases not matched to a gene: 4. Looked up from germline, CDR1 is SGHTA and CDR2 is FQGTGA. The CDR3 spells CASSYRGPGTEAFF. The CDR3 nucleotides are TGTGCCAGCAGCTACAGGGGGCCGGGCACTGAAGCTTTCTTT.

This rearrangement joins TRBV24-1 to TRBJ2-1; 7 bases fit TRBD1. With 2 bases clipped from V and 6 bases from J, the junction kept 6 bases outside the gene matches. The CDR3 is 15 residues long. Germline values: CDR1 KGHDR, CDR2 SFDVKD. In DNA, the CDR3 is TGTGCCACCAGTGATTCTCAGGGGGTCGGCAATGAGCAGTTCTTC. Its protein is CATSDSQGVGNEQFF.

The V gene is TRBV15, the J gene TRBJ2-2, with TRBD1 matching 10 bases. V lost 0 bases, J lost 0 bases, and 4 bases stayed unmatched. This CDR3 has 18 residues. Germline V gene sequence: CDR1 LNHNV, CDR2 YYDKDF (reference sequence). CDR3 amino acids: CATSREGQGTPNTGELFF. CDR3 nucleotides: TGTGCCACCAGCAGAGAGGGACAGGGGACCCCGAACACCGGGGAGCTGTTTTTT.

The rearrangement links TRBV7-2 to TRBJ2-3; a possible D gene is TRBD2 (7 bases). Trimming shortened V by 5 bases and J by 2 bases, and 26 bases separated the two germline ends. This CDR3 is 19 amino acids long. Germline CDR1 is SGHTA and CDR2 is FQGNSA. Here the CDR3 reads CASSPRGGGPNRVTDTQYF. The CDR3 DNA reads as TGTGCCAGCAGCCCCCGCGGCGGGGGCCCCAATCGCGTCACAGATACGCAGTATTTT.

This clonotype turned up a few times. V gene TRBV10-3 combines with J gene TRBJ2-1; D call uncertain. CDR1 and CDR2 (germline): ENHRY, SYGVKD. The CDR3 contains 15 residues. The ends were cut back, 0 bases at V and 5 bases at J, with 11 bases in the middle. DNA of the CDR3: TGTGCCATCAGTGAGTCCGTAAGGATGGACAATGAGCAGTTCTTC. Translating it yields CAISESVRMDNEQFF.

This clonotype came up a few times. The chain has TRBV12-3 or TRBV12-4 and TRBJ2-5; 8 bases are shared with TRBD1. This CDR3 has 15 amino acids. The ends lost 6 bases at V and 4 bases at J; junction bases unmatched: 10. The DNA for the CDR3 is TGTGCCAGCAGCCCGACCGGACAGGGAGGAGAGACCCAGTACTTC. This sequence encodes CASSPTGQGGETQYF.

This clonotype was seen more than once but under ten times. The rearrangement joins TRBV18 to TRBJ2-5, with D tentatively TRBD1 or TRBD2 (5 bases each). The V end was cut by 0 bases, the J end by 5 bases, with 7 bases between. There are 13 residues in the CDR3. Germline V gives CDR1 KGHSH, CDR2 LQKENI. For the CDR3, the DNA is TGTGCCAGCTCACCACCAGGGGACGAGACCCAGTACTTC. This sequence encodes CASSPPGDETQYF.

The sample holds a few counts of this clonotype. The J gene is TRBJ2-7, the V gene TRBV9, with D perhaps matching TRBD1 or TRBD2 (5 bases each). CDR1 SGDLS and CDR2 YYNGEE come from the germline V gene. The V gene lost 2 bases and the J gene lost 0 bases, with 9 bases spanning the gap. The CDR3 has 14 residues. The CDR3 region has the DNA TGTGCCAGCAGCGTGGGACGGAGCTCCTACGAGCAGTACTTC. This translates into CASSVGRSSYEQYF.

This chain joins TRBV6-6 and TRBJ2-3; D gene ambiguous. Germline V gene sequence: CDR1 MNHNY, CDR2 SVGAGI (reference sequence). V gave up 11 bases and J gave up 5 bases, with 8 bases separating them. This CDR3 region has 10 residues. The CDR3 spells CAARRDTQYF. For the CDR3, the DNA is TGTGCCGCCCGAAGAGATACGCAGTATTTT.

The DNA for the CDR3 is TGTGCCAGCAGCTTTACAGGGGATGCCTCCTACGAGCAGTACTTC. It specifies CASSFTGDASYEQYF. The chain has TRBV7-8 and TRBJ2-7; TRBD1 matches at 7 bases. The CDR3 runs to 15 residues. Germline loops: CDR1 SGHVS, CDR2 FQNEAQ. V lost 3 bases and J lost 0; bases outside the gene matches: 5. Based on the CDR3 plus reference TRBV7-8 and TRBJ2-7, the full variable domain is GAGVSQSPRYKVAKRGQDVALRCDPISGHVSLFWYQQALGQGPEFLTYFQNEAQLDKSGLPSDRFFAERPEGSVSTLKIQRTQQEDSAVYLCASSFTGDASYEQYFGPGTRLTVT.

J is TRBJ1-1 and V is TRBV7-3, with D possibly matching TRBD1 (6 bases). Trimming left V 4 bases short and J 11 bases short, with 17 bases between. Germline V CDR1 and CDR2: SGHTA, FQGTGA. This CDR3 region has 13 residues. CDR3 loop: CASSSSQGGVAFF. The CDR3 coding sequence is TGTGCCAGCAGCTCATCACAGGGAGGGGTGGCTTTCTTT.

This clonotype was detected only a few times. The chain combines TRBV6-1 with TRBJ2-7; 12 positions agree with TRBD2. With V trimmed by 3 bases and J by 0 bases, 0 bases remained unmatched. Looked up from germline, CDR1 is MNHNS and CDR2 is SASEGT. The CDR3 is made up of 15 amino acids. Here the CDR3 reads CASSEGLAGSYEQYF. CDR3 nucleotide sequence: TGTGCCAGCAGTGAGGGACTAGCGGGCTCCTACGAGCAGTACTTC.

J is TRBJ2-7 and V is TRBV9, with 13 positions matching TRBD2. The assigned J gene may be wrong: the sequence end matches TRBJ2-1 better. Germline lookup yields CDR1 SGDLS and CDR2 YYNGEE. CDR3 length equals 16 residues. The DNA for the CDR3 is TGTGCCAGCAGGCCGGGACTAGCGGGACAGAAGACTGAGCAGTTCTTC. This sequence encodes CASRPGLAGQKTEQFF.

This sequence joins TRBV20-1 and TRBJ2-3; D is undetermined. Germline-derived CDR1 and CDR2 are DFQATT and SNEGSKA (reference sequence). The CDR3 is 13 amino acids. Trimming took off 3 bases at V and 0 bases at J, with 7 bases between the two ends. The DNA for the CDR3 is TGCAGTGCTAGCGTGGCTAGCACAGATACGCAGTATTTT. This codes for CSASVASTDTQYF.

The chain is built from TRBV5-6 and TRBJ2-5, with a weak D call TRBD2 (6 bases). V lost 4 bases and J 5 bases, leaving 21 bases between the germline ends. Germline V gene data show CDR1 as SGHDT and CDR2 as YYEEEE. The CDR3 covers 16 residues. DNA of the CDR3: TGTGCCAGCAGCCTGCTGGGAGGTTATGGGGACGAGACCCAGTACTTC. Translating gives CASSLLGGYGDETQYF. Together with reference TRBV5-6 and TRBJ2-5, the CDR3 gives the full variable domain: DAGVTQSPTHLIKTRGQQVTLRCSPKSGHDTVSWYQQALGQGPQFIFQYYEEEERQRGNFPDRFSGHQFPNYSSELNVNALLLGDSALYLCASSLLGGYGDETQYFGPGTRLLVL.

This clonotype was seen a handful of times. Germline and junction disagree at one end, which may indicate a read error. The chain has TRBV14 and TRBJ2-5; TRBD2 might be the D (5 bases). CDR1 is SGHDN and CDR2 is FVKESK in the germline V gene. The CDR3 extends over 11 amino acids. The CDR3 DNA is TGTGCCCGCAGCCAAGACGGGGCCCAGTACTTC. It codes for CARSQDGAQYF.

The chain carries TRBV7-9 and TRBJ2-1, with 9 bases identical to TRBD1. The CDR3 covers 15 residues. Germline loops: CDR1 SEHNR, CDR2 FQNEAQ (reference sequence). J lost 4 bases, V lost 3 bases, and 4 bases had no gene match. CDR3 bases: TGTGCCAGCAGCTTTTGGGACAGGGCTTACAATGAGCAGTTCTTC. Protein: CASSFWDRAYNEQFF.

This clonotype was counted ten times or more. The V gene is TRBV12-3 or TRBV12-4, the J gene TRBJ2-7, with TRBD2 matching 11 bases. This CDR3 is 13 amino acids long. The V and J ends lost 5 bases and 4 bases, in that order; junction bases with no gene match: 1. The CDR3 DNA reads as TGTGCCAGCAGTACTAGCGGGAGTTACGAGCAGTACTTC. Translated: CASSTSGSYEQYF.

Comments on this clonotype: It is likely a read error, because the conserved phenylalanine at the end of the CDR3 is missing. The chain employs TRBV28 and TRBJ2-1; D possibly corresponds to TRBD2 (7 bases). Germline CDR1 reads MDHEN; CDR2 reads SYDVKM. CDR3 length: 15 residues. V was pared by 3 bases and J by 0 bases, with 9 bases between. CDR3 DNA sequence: TGTGCCAGCAGTTTTAGGGGGGGCTCCTACAATGAGCAGTTCTCC. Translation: CASSFRGGSYNEQFS.

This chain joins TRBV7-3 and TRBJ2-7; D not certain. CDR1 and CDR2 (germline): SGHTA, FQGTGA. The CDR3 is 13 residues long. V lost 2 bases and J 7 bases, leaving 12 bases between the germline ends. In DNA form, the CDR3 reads TGTGCCAGCAGCTTAGGTCTGCTTGGGGAGCAGTACTTC. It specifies CASSLGLLGEQYF.

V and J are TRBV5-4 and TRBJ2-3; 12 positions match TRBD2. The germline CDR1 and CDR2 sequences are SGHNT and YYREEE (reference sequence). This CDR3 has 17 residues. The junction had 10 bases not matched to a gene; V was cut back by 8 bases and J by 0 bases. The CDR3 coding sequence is TGTGCCAGTAGCCGATGGACTAGCGGGACTAGCACAGATACGCAGTATTTT. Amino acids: CASSRWTSGTSTDTQYF.

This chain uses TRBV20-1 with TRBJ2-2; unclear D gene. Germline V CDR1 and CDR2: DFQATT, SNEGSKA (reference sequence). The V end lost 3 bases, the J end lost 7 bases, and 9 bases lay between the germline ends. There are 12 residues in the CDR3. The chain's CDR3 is CSASGVGGELFF. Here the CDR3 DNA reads TGCAGTGCTAGTGGGGTCGGCGGGGAGCTGTTTTTT.